A selection of T cell receptor beta chains follows, all from one sample in a study of CD8+CD57+ T cells in acquired aplastic anemia. TCRdb passed the reads through MiXCR, listing each CDR3 protein once. This sample has a few hundred thousand distinct CDR3 sequences, with 55% to 60% found just once. The sequencing sample was made of sorted CD4+, CD8+, or CD8+CD57+ T cells (not recorded which) from PBMCs. These receptors came from a human donor with severe aplastic anemia or a healthy control (not recorded which). The CDR3 runs from the conserved cysteine through the conserved F or W. A D gene is named only where the DNA matches it firmly. Clone size is shown for a subset of rows, as once, few, many or a class of expanded clone.

V	J	size	D	DNA	CDR3
TRBV2	TRBJ1-1	many	.	TGTGCCAGCAGTGAGTATGGAGGGGTAGGGACTGAAGCTTTCTTT	CASSEYGGVGTEAFF
TRBV29-1	TRBJ2-5	few	.	TGCAGCGTTGGGGACAACCTCCGAGGGGAGACCCAGTACTTC	CSVGDNLRGETQYF
TRBV7-3	TRBJ2-6	.	.	TGTGCCAGCAGGTCGAGAAATTCGACCGACTCCTCTGGGGCCAACGTCCTGACTTTC	CASRSRNSTDSSGANVLTF
TRBV6-1	TRBJ2-7	.	TRBD1	TGCGCCAGCAGCCCCTGGACAGGGGGGTACGAGCAGTACTTC	CASSPWTGGYEQYF
TRBV7-8	TRBJ1-6	few	.	TGTGCCAGCAGCCTGGGGGTTAATTCACCCCTCCACTTT	CASSLGVNSPLHF
TRBV20-1	TRBJ2-7	.	.	TGCAATGCTTCAGGTTCCGAGCGGTACTTC	CNASGSERYF
TRBV15	TRBJ1-1	.	TRBD1	TGTGCCACCAGCAGAGAGAGGGGGCTAGGTGAAGCTTTCTTT	CATSRERGLGEAFF
TRBV20-1	TRBJ2-1	.	TRBD2	TGCAGTGCTAGAGATTCCAACGGGGGGGCCTTGAATGAGCAGTTCTTC	CSARDSNGGALNEQFF
TRBV14	TRBJ1-6	many	.	TGTGCCAGCAGTCAGAGGGGTCGGGGTAATTCACCCCTCCACTTT	CASSQRGRGNSPLHF
TRBV28	TRBJ1-6	many	.	TGTGCCAGCAGCCCCGGGTTTAGCGGTAATTCACCCCTCCACTTT	CASSPGFSGNSPLHF
TRBV15	TRBJ1-1	.	.	TGTGCCATCGGGAAAGGAGGGGTCACTGAAGCTTTCTTT	CAIGKGGVTEAFF
TRBV7-8	TRBJ2-7	.	TRBD1	TGTGCCAGCAGCCTCCGGCAGGGGGCTGCAACCTACGAGCAGTACTTC	CASSLRQGAATYEQYF
TRBV5-1	TRBJ1-6	many	.	TGCGCCAGCAGCTTAAACTATAATTCACCCCTCCACTTT	CASSLNYNSPLHF
TRBV5-8	TRBJ2-7	many	TRBD2	TGTGCCAGCAGCTTGGGGAGGACTAGCGGAGAGTACGAGCAGTACTTC	CASSLGRTSGEYEQYF
TRBV14	TRBJ1-1	.	.	TGTGCCAGCAGCCATCTTCACAACACTGAAGCTTTCTTT	CASSHLHNTEAFF
TRBV14	TRBJ1-5	.	.	TGTGCCAGCAGCCCGCAGGGGACGGTGGGTCAGCCCCAGCATTTT	CASSPQGTVGQPQHF
TRBV25-1	TRBJ1-2	once	.	TGTGCCAGCAGTGTGGCAGGGGAGGGCTACACCTTC	CASSVAGEGYTF
TRBV7-4	TRBJ2-5	once	.	TGTGCCAGCAGCGTAGATTGGTCCGAAGAGACCCAGTACTTC	CASSVDWSEETQYF
TRBV7-7	TRBJ2-7	many	TRBD1	TGTGCTAGCAGCTTGGGACAGTACTCCTACGAGCAGTACTTC	CASSLGQYSYEQYF
TRBV7-9	TRBJ2-2	.	.	TGTGCCAGCAGTAGACTTGTGAACACCGGGGAGCTGTTTTTT	CASSRLVNTGELFF
TRBV10-3	TRBJ2-3	.	TRBD2	TGTGCCATCAGTGAGTCATCCGGGAGGGGGATAGGGACAGATACGCAGTATTTT	CAISESSGRGIGTDTQYF
TRBV9	TRBJ1-1	.	.	TGTGCCAGCAGCCCACTCAATCCAAACACTGAAGCTTTCTTT	CASSPLNPNTEAFF
TRBV5-1	TRBJ2-3	many	TRBD2	TGCGCCAGCAGCTTACCCACCCTAGCGGGCGGTAGCACAGATACGCAGTATTTT	CASSLPTLAGGSTDTQYF
TRBV12-5	TRBJ1-3	.	.	TGTGCCAGCAGTTTAGTCTCAGGGAAGGCTGGAAACACCATATATTTT	CASSLVSGKAGNTIYF
TRBV7-3	TRBJ1-1	.	.	TGTGCCAGCAGGCAACCTAACGGGGAAGCTCTCTTT	CASRQPNGEALF
TRBV7-6	TRBJ2-3	.	.	TGTGCCAGCAGCTCCCGCGCGGGTAGCGGCACAGATACGCAGTATTTT	CASSSRAGSGTDTQYF
TRBV5-1	TRBJ2-7	.	TRBD1	TGCGCCAGCAGCTTGGGACCCGGGACAGGGGCCTACTCCTACGAGCAGTACTTC	CASSLGPGTGAYSYEQYF
TRBV4-3	TRBJ1-2	few	TRBD1	TGCGCCAGCAGCCCCGACGGACAGGCCCGCGGCTATGGCTACACCTTC	CASSPDGQARGYGYTF
TRBV5-1	TRBJ2-7	.	.	TGCGCCAGCAGCTGGGGTACCGGGTGGTACTTC	CASSWGTGWYF
TRBV2	TRBJ1-2	.	.	TGTGCCAGCAGCGCTGACACATACTATGGCTACACCTTC	CASSADTYYGYTF
TRBV12-3/TRBV12-4	TRBJ1-3	many	.	TGTGCCAGCAGAGCAGCTGTTGACAGGAGTGGAAACACCATATATTTT	CASRAAVDRSGNTIYF
TRBV19	TRBJ1-5	.	TRBD1	TGTGCCAGTAGGGTGACAGGGGAAGGCAATCAGCCCCAGCATTTT	CASRVTGEGNQPQHF
TRBV5-8	TRBJ2-5	.	TRBD1	TGTGCCAGCAGCTTGACAGGGGCGAGGAGGACCCAGTACTTC	CASSLTGARRTQYF
TRBV20-1	TRBJ2-5	.	TRBD2	TGCAGTGCCCACTTGGGACTAGCGGCGGAGACCCAGTACTTC	CSAHLGLAAETQYF
TRBV7-9	TRBJ1-1	.	.	TGTGCCAGCAGCCCCTGGGCCGGGACAAACACTGAAGCTTTCTTT	CASSPWAGTNTEAFF
TRBV10-1	TRBJ1-1	.	TRBD1	TGCGCCAGCAGTGAGTCTGGACAGGGAGCTAACACTGAAGCTTTCTTT	CASSESGQGANTEAFF
TRBV7-6	TRBJ2-3	few	.	TGTGCCAGCAGCGCCCCCCTTGAGGGAGGAGATACGCAGTATTTT	CASSAPLEGGDTQYF